A single sample is the source of the 22 T cell receptor beta chains below, sequenced in a study of blood T cells in healthy people across ages. Using a J-beta primer mix together with a sample-barcoded 5' primer, a second PCR was run for about 6 to 11 cycles. TCRdb independently ran MiXCR on the 5' RACE reads; one entry per CDR3 protein. The data hold roughly 700,000 distinct CDR3 sequences, with 45% to 50% observed a single time. The specimen was blood. These receptors originate from a woman between 55 and 75 years old in good health.

CDR3 sequence: CASSAGWLSGNTIYF. CDR3 coding DNA: TGTGCCAGCAGCGCCGGCTGGCTCTCTGGAAACACCATATATTTT. V gene TRBV21-1 combines with J gene TRBJ1-3. TRBV21-1 is designated a pseudogene. The CDR3 runs to 15 residues.

The sample holds a few counts of this clonotype. The chain carries TRBV10-3 and TRBJ2-3, with 12 bases matching TRBD2. Trimming at V came to 4 bases and at J to 3 bases, leaving 5 bases not matched to a gene. CDR1 and CDR2 (germline): ENHRY, SYGVKD. The CDR3 covers 16 residues. DNA of the CDR3: TGTGCCATCAGTGGGCTAGCGGGAGGGATGACAGATACGCAGTATTTT. It codes for CAISGLAGGMTDTQYF.

The table lists this clonotype with a few counts. The V gene is TRBV20-1, the J gene TRBJ2-3; weak D call: TRBD2 (5 bases). CDR1 is DFQATT and CDR2 is SNEGSKA in the germline V gene (reference sequence). V gave up 6 bases and J gave up 6 bases, with 13 bases separating them. The CDR3 totals 12 residues. The CDR3 DNA reads as TGCAGTGCCGAGGGAGATTTGGATACGCAGTATTTT. Protein: CSAEGDLDTQYF.

J is TRBJ2-1 and V is TRBV14; 8 positions agree with TRBD2. V lost 3 bases, J lost 6 bases, and 7 bases stayed unmatched. Germline V CDR1 and CDR2: SGHDN, FVKESK. CDR3 length: 15 amino acids. CDR3 loop: CASSHFGLAGNEQFF. As DNA, the CDR3 is TGTGCCAGCAGCCACTTCGGACTAGCAGGCAATGAGCAGTTCTTC.

V is TRBV5-1 and J is TRBJ2-5; 7 positions match TRBD1. The junction had 16 bases not matched to a gene; V was cut back by 3 bases and J by 11 bases. The length of the CDR3 is 15 residues. Germline V gene lookup returns CDR1 SGHRS and CDR2 YFSETQ. The CDR3 loop reads CASSSGDSLYNEQYF. DNA for the CDR3: TGCGCCAGCAGCTCCGGGGACAGCCTCTACAATGAGCAGTACTTC.

The chain combines TRBV7-2 with TRBJ2-4, with D hard to call. The end of the DNA aligns better with TRBJ2-7, so the J call may be wrong. The germline V gene encodes CDR1 SGHTA and CDR2 FQGNSA. The CDR3 length is 13 residues. Written as DNA, the CDR3 is TGTGCCAGCAGCTTAAGCCCCCGCTGCGAGCAGTACTTC. Encoded protein: CASSLSPRCEQYF.

This chain's CDR3 is CASSHPGTGISYEQYF. The CDR3 DNA reads TGTGCCAGCAGCCATCCCGGGACAGGGATCTCCTACGAGCAGTACTTC. The rearrangement links TRBV3-1 to TRBJ2-7, with 9 positions matching TRBD1. The CDR3 contains 16 residues. Trimming at V came to 3 bases and at J to 0 bases, leaving 6 bases not matched to a gene. The germline V gene encodes CDR1 LGHDT and CDR2 YNNKEL (reference sequence).

There are a few counts of this clonotype. This chain connects TRBV5-1 to TRBJ2-3, with D maybe TRBD2 (5 bases). The germline CDR1 and CDR2 sequences are SGHRS and YFSETQ. The CDR3 is 15 residues long. Trimming removed 0 bases at V and 2 bases at J, with 10 bases between. CDR3 region: CASSLESGFTDTQYF. CDR3 nucleotide sequence: TGCGCCAGCAGCTTGGAGAGCGGTTTCACAGATACGCAGTATTTT. Drawing the rest from reference TRBV5-1 and TRBJ2-3, the complete variable domain is KAGVTQTPRYLIKTRGQQVTLSCSPISGHRSVSWYQQTPGQGLQFLFEYFSETQRNKGNFPGRFSGRQFSNSRSEMNVSTLELGDSALYLCASSLESGFTDTQYFGPGTRLTVL.

This rearrangement joins TRBV28 to TRBJ2-7, with 10 bases identical to TRBD2. Germline loops: CDR1 MDHEN, CDR2 SYDVKM. This CDR3 has 15 amino acids. Unmatched junction bases numbered 4, after V lost 5 bases and J lost 0 bases. CDR3 region: CASSLPSGGSYEQYF. CDR3 bases: TGTGCCAGCAGTCTACCTAGCGGGGGCTCCTACGAGCAGTACTTC.

V and J are TRBV24-1 and TRBJ2-3, with 7 bases identical to TRBD2. J lost 5 bases, V lost 6 bases, and 10 bases had no gene match. The CDR3 has 15 residues. Germline assignment: CDR1 KGHDR and CDR2 SFDVKD. CDR3 nucleotide sequence: TGTGCCACCAGTTCGCGACGGGAGGTAGGAGATACGCAGTATTTT. It translates to CATSSRREVGDTQYF.

The genes are TRBV6-2 or TRBV6-3 and TRBJ2-7; D uncertain. Looked up from germline, CDR1 is MNHEY and CDR2 is SVGEGT. Trimming took off 6 bases at V and 2 bases at J, with 8 bases between the two ends. CDR3 length: 12 amino acids. CDR3 protein: CASRPGPYEQYF. In nucleotides, the CDR3 is TGTGCCAGCAGACCAGGCCCCTACGAGCAGTACTTC.

In its sample, this clonotype was seen once. A much larger clone lies a single base off, so this may be a read error. The CDR3 here is CASRGTSGKDLNNEQFF. Here the CDR3 DNA reads TGTGCCAGCAGGGGTACTAGCGGGAAAGATTTAAACAATGAGCAGTTCTTC. The chain couples TRBV4-2 to TRBJ2-1; 10 bases match TRBD2. Germline trimming cut 6 bases from V and 5 bases from J; bases unmatched to any gene: 13. The CDR3 sequence is 17 residues long. Germline V CDR1 and CDR2: LGHNA, YNFKEQ.

This clonotype appeared a few times. In nucleotides, the CDR3 is TGTGCCAGCGGACGGGACAGGGTTAACGAGCAGTACTTC. Translation: CASGRDRVNEQYF. The genes are TRBV25-1 and TRBJ2-7, with 9 bases lining up with TRBD1. This CDR3 is 13 amino acids long. With V trimmed by 8 bases and J by 5 bases, 7 bases remained unmatched. CDR1 is MGHDK and CDR2 is SYGVNS in the germline V gene.

V usage is TRBV20-1 and J usage is TRBJ2-5; D is possibly TRBD1 (7 bases). Trimming took 0 bases from V and 4 from J, leaving 21 bases between them. The CDR3 extends over 17 amino acids. Germline V lookup: CDR1 DFQATT, CDR2 SNEGSKA (reference sequence). This chain's CDR3 is CSARDRKRQGGRETQYF. The CDR3 bases are TGCAGTGCTAGAGATAGAAAGCGACAGGGAGGTCGAGAGACCCAGTACTTC.

This clonotype was seen a few times. The J gene is TRBJ2-4, the V gene TRBV7-9; 8 nucleotides agree with TRBD1. The assigned J gene may be wrong: the sequence end matches TRBJ2-7 better. The CDR3 sequence is 15 residues long. Germline V gene data show CDR1 as SEHNR and CDR2 as FQNEAQ (reference sequence). The CDR3 DNA is TGTGCCAGCAGCTCCCGAGACAGGGGTACGAACGAGCAGTACTTC. This encodes CASSSRDRGTNEQYF.

The chain links TRBV7-2 to TRBJ1-2; D is perhaps TRBD1 (6 bases). CDR1 SGHTA and CDR2 FQGNSA come from the germline V gene. V was trimmed by 10 bases and J by 1 base, leaving 16 bases between them. The CDR3 consists of 14 residues. CDR3 amino acids: CATRRGGSNYGYTF. The CDR3 region has the DNA TGTGCCACCAGAAGGGGGGGGAGTAACTATGGCTACACCTTC.

The chain joins TRBV27 to TRBJ2-7; D possibly uses TRBD1 or TRBD2 (5 bases each). The length of the CDR3 is 15 residues. V lost 6 bases to trimming and J lost 3 bases, with 18 bases between them. CDR1 and CDR2 (germline): MNHEY, SMNVEV (reference sequence). Here the CDR3 DNA reads TGTGCCAGCAGGCCCCCCGGGACCCTCTTCTACGAGCAGTACTTC. This codes for CASRPPGTLFYEQYF.

The chain employs TRBV20-1 and TRBJ2-1, with TRBD2 matching 10 bases. Germline loops: CDR1 DFQATT, CDR2 SNEGSKA (reference sequence). The CDR3 has 17 residues. V gave up 6 bases and J gave up 0 bases; unmatched junction bases: 11. The DNA for the CDR3 is TGCAGTGCCGTCGGCGGGCTAGCGGGAGACTCCTACAATGAGCAGTTCTTC. Protein: CSAVGGLAGDSYNEQFF.

This clonotype appeared many times. V gene TRBV5-1 combines with J gene TRBJ2-5; 11 bases map to TRBD2. Germline loops: CDR1 SGHRS, CDR2 YFSETQ. This CDR3 spans 15 amino acids. Unmatched junction bases numbered 3, after V lost 4 bases and J lost 1 base. This CDR3 reads CASSRLAGSQETQYF. The CDR3 coding sequence is TGCGCCAGCAGCCGACTAGCGGGATCCCAAGAGACCCAGTACTTC.

Only a few counts were recorded for this clonotype. This sequence joins TRBV12-3 or TRBV12-4 and TRBJ1-4, with D unresolved. This CDR3 has 15 residues. V was cut by 6 bases and J by 0 bases, with 11 bases left in between. This CDR3 reads CASSPVGSTNEKLFF. The CDR3 region has the DNA TGTGCCAGCAGCCCCGTGGGGTCAACTAATGAAAAACTGTTTTTT.

This chain connects TRBV24-1 to TRBJ2-5; TRBD2 agrees at 7 bases. Trimming at V came to 3 bases and at J to 2 bases, leaving 5 bases not matched to a gene. This CDR3 is 15 amino acids long. Germline loops: CDR1 KGHDR, CDR2 SFDVKD. The CDR3 loop is CATSDVLAEQETQYF. CDR3 DNA sequence: TGTGCCACCAGTGATGTGCTAGCGGAGCAAGAGACCCAGTACTTC.

V is TRBV20-1 and J is TRBJ1-5; D gene unclear. The germline V and J ends were trimmed by 2 bases and 2 bases, with 4 bases remaining between them. The CDR3 consists of 12 residues. Germline lookup yields CDR1 DFQATT and CDR2 SNEGSKA (reference sequence). CDR3 region: CSARPGNQPQHF. In DNA, the CDR3 is TGCAGTGCTAGACCCGGCAATCAGCCCCAGCATTTT.